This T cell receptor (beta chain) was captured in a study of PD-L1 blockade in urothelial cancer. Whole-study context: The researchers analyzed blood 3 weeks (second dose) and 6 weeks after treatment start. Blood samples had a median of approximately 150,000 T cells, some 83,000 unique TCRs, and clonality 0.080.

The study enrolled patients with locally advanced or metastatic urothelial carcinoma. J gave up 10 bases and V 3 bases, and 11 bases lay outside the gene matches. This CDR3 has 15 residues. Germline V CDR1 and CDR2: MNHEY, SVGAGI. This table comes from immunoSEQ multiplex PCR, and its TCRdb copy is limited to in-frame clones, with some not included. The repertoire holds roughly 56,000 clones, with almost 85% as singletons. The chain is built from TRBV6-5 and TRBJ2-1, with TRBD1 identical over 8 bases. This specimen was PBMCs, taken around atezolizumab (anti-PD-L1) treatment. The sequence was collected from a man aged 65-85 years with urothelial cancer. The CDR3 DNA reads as TGTGCCAGCAGTTATTGGACAGGGTATGAATACGAGCAGTTCTTC. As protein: CASSYWTGYEYEQFF.